Presented here are 26 T cell receptor beta chains from one specimen sequenced in a study of cytomegalovirus exposure and HLA in healthy donors. 13 Jbeta primers and 60 Vbeta primers were used for the PCR. The protocol was immunoSEQ multiplex PCR, while the TCRdb copy is restricted to in-frame clones and leaves out a portion. Among around 190,000 clones listed, approximately 86% were seen once. The sequenced material came from PBMCs. The source of these receptors is a woman aged 18-35 years in good health and CMV-seronegative.

V gene TRBV7-8 combines with J gene TRBJ2-7, with unresolved D. The CDR3 runs to 13 residues. V gave up 5 bases and J gave up 0 bases, with 8 bases separating them. CDR1 is SGHVS, CDR2 FQNEAQ, per germline. The CDR3 sequence: CASSLDISYEQYF. For the CDR3, the DNA is TGTGCCAGCAGCCTTGACATCTCCTACGAGCAGTACTTC.

The V gene is TRBV19, the J gene TRBJ1-2, with unresolved D. Trimming left V 4 bases short and J 3 bases short, with 12 bases between. There are 14 residues in the CDR3. Germline V gene data show CDR1 as LNHDA and CDR2 as SQIVND (reference sequence). The CDR3 spells CASSTPGAYYGYTF. The CDR3 DNA sequence: TGTGCCAGTAGTACCCCGGGAGCCTACTATGGCTACACCTTC.

This clone was found once. The chain has TRBV10-3 and TRBJ2-5; D is uncertain. Germline CDR1 is ENHRY and CDR2 is SYGVKD. With 4 bases removed from V and 5 bases from J, the gap between germline ends came to 8 bases. The length of the CDR3 is 12 residues. For the CDR3, the DNA is TGTGCCATCAGTGGTCAGTTGGAGACCCAGTACTTC. It encodes CAISGQLETQYF.

The chain recombines TRBV2 with TRBJ1-6; 9 bases are a match to TRBD1. The CDR3 has 14 residues. CDR1 and CDR2 from the germline V gene are SNHLY and FYNNEI. Unmatched junction bases numbered 4, after V lost 6 bases and J lost 7 bases. The CDR3: CASRGQGTNSPLHF. The CDR3 coding sequence is TGTGCCAGCAGGGGACAGGGTACGAATTCACCCCTCCACTTT. Full variable domain (outside the CDR3, taken from reference TRBV2 and TRBJ1-6): EPEVTQTPSHQVTQMGQEVILRCVPISNHLYFYWYRQILGQKVEFLVSFYNNEISEKSEIFDDQFSVERPDGSNFTLKIRSTKLEDSAMYFCASRGQGTNSPLHFGNGTRLTVT.

This chain joins TRBV29-1 and TRBJ2-3; 10 nucleotides align to TRBD2. V lost 3 bases to trimming and J lost 0 bases; unmatched junction nucleotides: 3. This CDR3 contains 15 residues. Looked up from germline, CDR1 is SQVTM and CDR2 is ANQGSEA. The CDR3 spells CSVEGTSESTDTQYF. CDR3 nucleotides: TGCAGCGTTGAGGGGACTAGCGAGAGCACAGATACGCAGTATTTT.

This chain joins TRBV9 and TRBJ1-2; no reliable D call. The CDR3 spans 15 residues. Trimming removed 3 bases from V and 0 bases from J, with 12 bases in between. Germline values: CDR1 SGDLS, CDR2 YYNGEE. The CDR3: CASSESPTANYGYTF. The CDR3 nucleotides read TGTGCCAGCAGCGAATCCCCTACAGCTAACTATGGCTACACCTTC.

This clone was detected only once. The V call is TRBV7-9, the J call TRBJ2-1, with 10 nucleotides matching TRBD2. The V gene end was trimmed by 5 bases and the J gene end by 3 bases; junction bases not matched to a gene: 4. Germline CDR1 is SEHNR and CDR2 is FQNEAQ (reference sequence). CDR3 length: 15 amino acids. CDR3 sequence reads: CASSTGLAVYNEQFF. In DNA form, the CDR3 reads TGTGCCAGCAGCACCGGACTAGCGGTCTACAATGAGCAGTTCTTC.

The chain is built from TRBV19 and TRBJ1-5, with D tentatively TRBD1 (5 bases). From germline, CDR1 is LNHDA and CDR2 SQIVND (reference sequence). The CDR3 covers 13 residues. V was clipped by 3 bases and J by 7 bases, with 10 bases between them. In DNA, the CDR3 is TGTGCCAGTAGTATCCCCAGGGCCCAGCCCCAGCATTTT. Residues: CASSIPRAQPQHF.

This clone has just a few counts. The J gene is TRBJ1-1, the V gene TRBV5-4, with a possible D match to TRBD1 (5 bases). Germline CDR1 SGHNT, CDR2 YYREEE (reference sequence). V shed 0 bases and J shed 6 bases, with 12 bases lying between them. The CDR3 is 14 amino acids. CDR3 nucleotides: TGTGCCAGCAGCTTGGCTGACAGAAGGGCTGAAGCTTTCTTT. Translation gives CASSLADRRAEAFF.

The genes are TRBV25-1 and TRBJ2-7, with TRBD2 as a possible D gene (5 bases). The V and J ends lost 6 bases and 5 bases respectively, with 23 bases between them. CDR3 length: 16 amino acids. Germline values: CDR1 MGHDK, CDR2 SYGVNS. The CDR3 region has the DNA TGTGCCAGCAGCGCTACGGGGATTGTTGTATCGAACGAGCAGTACTTC. Its protein is CASSATGIVVSNEQYF.

DNA of the CDR3: TGCGCCAGCAGCTTGGACGGGACTTACGAGCAGTACTTC. It encodes CASSLDGTYEQYF. This chain uses TRBV5-1 with TRBJ2-7; perhaps TRBD2 as D (6 bases). V lost 0 bases, J lost 4 bases, and 8 bases lay in between. This CDR3 comprises 13 residues. Looked up from germline, CDR1 is SGHRS and CDR2 is YFSETQ.

This rearrangement joins TRBV9 to TRBJ2-7, with TRBD2 as a possible D gene (6 bases). The length of the CDR3 is 15 residues. The V and J ends lost 1 base and 2 bases respectively, with 13 bases between them. Per the germline V gene, CDR1 is SGDLS and CDR2 is YYNGEE. The CDR3 sequence is CASSVLEGLTYEQYF. DNA of the CDR3: TGTGCCAGCAGCGTACTGGAGGGGCTTACCTACGAGCAGTACTTC.

The chain is built from TRBV11-2 and TRBJ2-7; the match to TRBD2 covers 9 bases. CDR1 and CDR2 from the germline V gene are SGHAT and FQNNGV. With 1 base clipped from V and 4 bases from J, the junction kept 5 bases outside the gene matches. This CDR3 has 15 amino acids. Here the CDR3 DNA reads TGTGCCAGCAGCTTAGCCGGCGGGAGGGGTTACGAGCAGTACTTC. Its protein is CASSLAGGRGYEQYF. The variable domain in full, completed from reference TRBV11-2 and TRBJ2-7, reads EAGVAQSPRYKIIEKRQSVAFWCNPISGHATLYWYQQILGQGPKLLIQFQNNGVVDDSQLPKDRFSAERLKGVDSTLKIQPAKLEDSAVYLCASSLAGGRGYEQYFGPGTRLTVT.

This chain connects TRBV27 to TRBJ2-7; 7 bases line up with TRBD2. The CDR3 spans 14 residues. The junction had 7 bases not matched to a gene; V was cut back by 2 bases and J by 6 bases. Germline V gene lookup returns CDR1 MNHEY and CDR2 SMNVEV (reference sequence). The CDR3 protein is CASSLAGASVEQYF. The CDR3 DNA sequence: TGTGCCAGCAGTTTAGCGGGAGCGTCGGTCGAGCAGTACTTC.

The chain recombines TRBV6-1 with TRBJ1-2; the match to TRBD1 covers 7 bases. The junction had 5 bases not matched to a gene; V was cut back by 5 bases and J by 5 bases. CDR1 and CDR2 from the germline V gene are MNHNS and SASEGT. The CDR3 covers 13 residues. The CDR3 DNA is TGTGCCAGCAGTCTCTACAGGGGATATGGCTACACCTTC. Residues: CASSLYRGYGYTF.

On this clone: Its ends do not fully match the called genes, so a read error is possible. V gene TRBV7-9 combines with J gene TRBJ2-6, with TRBD2 matching over 12 bases. The CDR3 runs 19 residues. Germline CDR1 SEHNR, CDR2 FQNEAQ (reference sequence). CDR3: CSSSYPSGRAGTGANVLTF. DNA for the CDR3: TGTTCCAGCAGCTACCCTAGCGGGAGGGCCGGAACGGGGGCCAACGTCCTGACTTTC.

This chain links TRBV9 with TRBJ2-1; tentatively, D is TRBD1 (6 bases). Trimming took 3 bases from V and 3 from J, leaving 16 bases between them. The CDR3 loop spans 16 amino acids. Germline CDR1 and CDR2: SGDLS and YYNGEE. The CDR3, as DNA: TGTGCCAGCAGCGGGGGACAAACGATACACTACAATGAGCAGTTCTTC. Protein product: CASSGGQTIHYNEQFF.

This chain connects TRBV29-1 to TRBJ2-3, with 12 bases aligning to TRBD2. This CDR3 comprises 14 residues. From germline, CDR1 is SQVTM and CDR2 ANQGSEA. V was pared by 4 bases and J by 6 bases, with 5 bases of the junction left unmatched. The CDR3 DNA reads TGCAGCGTTGCTAGCGGGAGGGCCGGGGATACGCAGTATTTT. Amino acid sequence: CSVASGRAGDTQYF.

The chain recombines TRBV5-4 with TRBJ2-3, with TRBD1 matching over 9 bases. V lost 5 bases to trimming and J lost 9 bases; unmatched junction nucleotides: 10. CDR1 is SGHNT, CDR2 YYREEE, per germline (reference sequence). The CDR3 consists of 14 residues. The CDR3 loop is CASSSWGQGETQYF. As DNA, the CDR3 is TGTGCCAGCAGTTCCTGGGGACAGGGCGAGACGCAGTATTTT.

The rearrangement links TRBV2 to TRBJ1-5; D remains ambiguous. The germline CDR1 and CDR2 sequences are SNHLY and FYNNEI. The CDR3 is made up of 14 amino acids. The V and J ends lost 6 bases and 0 bases respectively, with 9 bases between them. The CDR3 reads CASRYSYSNQPQHF. The CDR3 DNA is TGTGCCAGCAGATACAGTTATAGCAATCAGCCCCAGCATTTT.

V gene TRBV19 combines with J gene TRBJ2-2; a possible D gene is TRBD2 (5 bases). Germline assignment: CDR1 LNHDA and CDR2 SQIVND (reference sequence). The CDR3 is 14 amino acids. V dropped 4 bases and J dropped 2 bases, with 8 bases sitting between them. The CDR3 DNA sequence: TGTGCCAGTAGTACCCGGGAAAACACCGGGGAGCTGTTTTTT. It encodes CASSTRENTGELFF. The full variable domain, in which reference TRBV19 and TRBJ2-2 provide the parts outside the CDR3, is DGGITQSPKYLFRKEGQNVTLSCEQNLNHDAMYWYRQDPGQGLRLIYYSQIVNDFQKGDIAEGYSVSREKKESFPLTVTSAQKNPTAFYLCASSTRENTGELFFGEGSRLTVL.

The gene calls are TRBV6-5 and TRBJ1-1; D call uncertain. CDR1 and CDR2 from the germline V gene are MNHEY and SVGAGI. V shed 0 bases and J shed 0 bases, with 8 bases lying between them. This CDR3 contains 15 residues. For the CDR3, the DNA is TGTGCCAGCAGTTACTCGTGGCAGGTGAACACTGAAGCTTTCTTT. It codes for CASSYSWQVNTEAFF.

This clone was found once. V usage is TRBV25-1 and J usage is TRBJ1-6, with D perhaps TRBD1 (6 bases). CDR3 length: 15 residues. Between the trimmed V and J ends, which lost 5 bases and 3 bases, there was a span of 11 bases. Germline values: CDR1 MGHDK, CDR2 SYGVNS. CDR3 DNA sequence: TGTGCCAGCAGTACCCGACAGGTCTATAATTCACCCCTCCACTTT. Its protein product is CASSTRQVYNSPLHF.

This sequence joins TRBV29-1 and TRBJ1-5; D might be TRBD1 (5 bases). The CDR3 totals 14 residues. V was shortened by 4 bases and J by 6 bases, with 16 bases between the two germline ends. The germline V gene has CDR1 SQVTM and CDR2 ANQGSEA. CDR3 nucleotides: TGCAGCGTTGTATTTGGGGGGAACGGTCAGCCCCAGCATTTT. This translates into CSVVFGGNGQPQHF.

The chain recombines TRBV7-9 with TRBJ1-5; D not resolved. The CDR3 extends over 14 amino acids. Germline CDR1 SEHNR, CDR2 FQNEAQ (reference sequence). Trimming left V 4 bases short and J 0 bases short, with 7 bases between. In DNA, the CDR3 is TGTGCCAGCAGCTCGCACAATAGCAATCAGCCCCAGCATTTT. As protein: CASSSHNSNQPQHF.

This clone has just a few counts. The V and J genes are TRBV4-1 and TRBJ2-7; 11 bases agree with TRBD2. V gave up 1 base and J gave up 0 bases; unmatched junction bases: 2. Germline lookup yields CDR1 MGHRA and CDR2 YSYEKL. The CDR3 spans 16 residues. CDR3 coding DNA: TGCGCCAGCAGCCAAGGACTAGCGGGACCCTCCTACGAGCAGTACTTC. Amino acids: CASSQGLAGPSYEQYF.